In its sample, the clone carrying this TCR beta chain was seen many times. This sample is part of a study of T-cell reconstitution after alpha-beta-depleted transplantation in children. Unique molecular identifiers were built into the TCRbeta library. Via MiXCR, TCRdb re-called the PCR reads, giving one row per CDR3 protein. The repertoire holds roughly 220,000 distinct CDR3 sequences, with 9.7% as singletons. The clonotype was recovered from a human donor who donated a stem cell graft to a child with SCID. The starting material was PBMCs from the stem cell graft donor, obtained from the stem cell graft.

CDR3 amino acids: CASSLGFRATEAFF. DNA for the CDR3: TGTGCCAGCAGCTTAGGGTTCCGGGCAACTGAAGCTTTCTTT. The gene calls are TRBV7-8 and TRBJ1-1; D gene unclear. V was clipped by 1 base and J by 5 bases, with 11 bases between them. The V gene's germline CDR1 is SGHVS and CDR2 FQNEAQ. This CDR3 is 14 amino acids long.